This record looks at one T cell receptor (beta chain) sequence and its context. The data were taken from a study of shared clonotypes between healthy human individuals. Turning to the study itself: Participating donors consisted of two women and three men aged 18 to 49.

Data came from immunoSEQ multiplex PCR; TCRdb stores just in-frame clones and leaves some out. The sample holds around 1.5 million clones, 95% to 99% seen once. Germline CDR1 reads SEHNR; CDR2 reads FQNEAQ (reference sequence). Trimming took off 0 bases at V and 12 bases at J, with 12 bases between the two ends. This CDR3 contains 13 residues. V and J are TRBV7-9 and TRBJ1-3; D is possibly TRBD1 (5 bases). The sample consisted of naive CD4+ T cells sorted from blood. The subset here: CD45RA+ positively selected. The TCR was taken from a young man in good health. The DNA for the CDR3 is TGTGCCAGCAGCTTAGCACAAGGGGACCACATATATTTT. This sequence encodes CASSLAQGDHIYF.